Listed below are T cell receptor beta chains from one sample, sequenced in a study of blood T cell repertoires in COVID-19. Assay: immunoSEQ multiplex PCR; the TCRdb copy retains only in-frame clones and omits some. The sample contains roughly 83,000 clones, around nine tenths of which appear only once. The sequenced sample was peripheral blood. These receptors came from a man at least 80 years old with active or convalescent COVID-19. Each CDR3 is given with its conserved first and last residue.

v_call	cdr3_length	j_call	cdr3_aa
TRBV19	15	TRBJ1-2	CASTLDRGGGYGYTF
TRBV14	16	TRBJ1-4	CASSQETGSSWEKLFF
TRBV18	16	TRBJ2-1	CASSPSRGGIYDEQFF
TRBV15	17	TRBJ1-5	CATSRGWTGYSNQPQHF
TRBV6-5	15	TRBJ1-5	CASSGQDRSNQPQHF
TRBV9	13	TRBJ1-2	CASSSRENYGYTF
TRBV5-5	15	TRBJ1-5	CASSSGAVVNQPQHF
TRBV11-2	14	TRBJ2-3	CASTPGGAGDTQYF
TRBV12-3/TRBV12-4	12	TRBJ2-1	CASTLGYNEQFF
TRBV7-2	14	TRBJ2-5	CASSLDRARETQYF
TRBV18	14	TRBJ1-1	CASSPGQMNTEAFF
TRBV27	14	TRBJ1-1	CASSQDRGNTEAFF
TRBV2	12	TRBJ1-2	CATTIDRYGYTF
TRBV10-1	13	TRBJ1-3	CATLGLMGNTIYF
TRBV15	16	TRBJ1-5	CATSSGRQGRNQPQHF
TRBV19	14	TRBJ1-3	CASPSQGTGNTIYF
TRBV10-1	12	TRBJ1-2	CASGTGRDGYTF
TRBV29-1	13	TRBJ2-5	CSVGGTGRETQYF
TRBV5-1	15	TRBJ1-5	CASSLAGEGNQPQHF
TRBV10-1	13	TRBJ1-1	CASSSGENTEAFF
TRBV24-1	16	TRBJ1-3	CATSDFTGVSGNTIYF
TRBV7-9	15	TRBJ2-5	CASSTRGQIQETQYF
TRBV2	15	TRBJ2-3	CASNLLAGGTDTQYF
TRBV7-7	15	TRBJ1-4	CASSPRQGTNEKLFF
TRBV5-1	12	TRBJ2-3	CASSSLTDTQYF
TRBV2	15	TRBJ1-1	CASSEYSMLNTEAFF
TRBV6-5	15	TRBJ1-3	CASSRARGSGNTIYF
TRBV7-6	15	TRBJ2-3	CASSPGRQGGDTQYF
TRBV9	15	TRBJ2-1	CASSPRQGGGNEQFF
TRBV4-2	15	TRBJ1-2	CASSQDLRVGYGYTF
TRBV9	14	TRBJ1-1	CASSVAGGGTEAFF
TRBV9	14	TRBJ1-6	CASSVTEYNSPLHF
TRBV15	15	TRBJ2-1	CATSKSGTSGDEQFF
TRBV18	14	TRBJ1-4	CASSPGQGNEKLFF
TRBV28	18	TRBJ2-1	CASSSPSRRGLGSTEQFF
TRBV11-2	15	TRBJ2-1	CASSSWDRGRREQFF
TRBV5-1	15	TRBJ2-2	CASSLLGGDAGELFF
TRBV6-5	13	TRBJ2-3	CASNPGGTDTQYF
TRBV27	15	TRBJ2-3	CASSLASGRTDTQYF